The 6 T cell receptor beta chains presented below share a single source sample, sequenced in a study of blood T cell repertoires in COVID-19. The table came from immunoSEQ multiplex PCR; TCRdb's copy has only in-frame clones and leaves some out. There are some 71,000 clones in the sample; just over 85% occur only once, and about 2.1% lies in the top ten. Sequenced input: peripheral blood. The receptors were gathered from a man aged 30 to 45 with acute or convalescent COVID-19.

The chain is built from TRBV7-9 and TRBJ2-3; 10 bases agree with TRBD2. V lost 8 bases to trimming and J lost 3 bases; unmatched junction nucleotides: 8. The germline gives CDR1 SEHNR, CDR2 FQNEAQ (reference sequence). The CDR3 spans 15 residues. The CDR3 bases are TGTGCCAGCGGAAAGCGGGGGGGACAAACAGATACGCAGTATTTT. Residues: CASGKRGGQTDTQYF.

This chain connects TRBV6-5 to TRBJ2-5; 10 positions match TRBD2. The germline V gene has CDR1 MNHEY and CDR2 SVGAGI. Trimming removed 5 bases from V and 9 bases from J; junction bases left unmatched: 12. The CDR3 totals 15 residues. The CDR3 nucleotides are TGTGCCAGCAGTCCCCTAGCGGGGGCAGGGGGGCCCCAGTACTTC. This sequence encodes CASSPLAGAGGPQYF.

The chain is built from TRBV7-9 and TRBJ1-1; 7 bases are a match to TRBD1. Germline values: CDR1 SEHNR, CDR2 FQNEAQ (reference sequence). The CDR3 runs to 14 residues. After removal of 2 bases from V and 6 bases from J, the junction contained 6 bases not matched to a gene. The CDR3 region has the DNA TGTGCCAGCAGCTTACTGCAGGGGGTATCTGAAGCTTTCTTT. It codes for CASSLLQGVSEAFF.

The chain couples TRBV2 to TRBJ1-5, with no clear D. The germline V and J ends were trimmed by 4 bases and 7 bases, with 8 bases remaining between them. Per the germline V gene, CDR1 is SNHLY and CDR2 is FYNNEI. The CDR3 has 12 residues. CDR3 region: CASSGGIQPQHF. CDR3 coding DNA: TGTGCCAGCAGTGGAGGAATCCAGCCCCAGCATTTT.

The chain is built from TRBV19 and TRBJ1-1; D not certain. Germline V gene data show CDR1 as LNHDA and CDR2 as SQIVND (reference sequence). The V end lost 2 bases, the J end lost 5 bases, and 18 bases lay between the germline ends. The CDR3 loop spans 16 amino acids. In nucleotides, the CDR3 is TGTGCCAGTAGTATATTCTACCGGGAAGGGCGGACTGAAGCTTTCTTT. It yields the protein CASSIFYREGRTEAFF.

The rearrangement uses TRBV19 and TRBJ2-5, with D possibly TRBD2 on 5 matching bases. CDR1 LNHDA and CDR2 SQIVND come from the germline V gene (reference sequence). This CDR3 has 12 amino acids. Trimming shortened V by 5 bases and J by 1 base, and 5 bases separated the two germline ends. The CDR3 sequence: CASSAGQETQYF. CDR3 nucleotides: TGTGCCAGTAGTGCGGGCCAAGAGACCCAGTACTTC. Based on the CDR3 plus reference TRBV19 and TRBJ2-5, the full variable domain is DGGITQSPKYLFRKEGQNVTLSCEQNLNHDAMYWYRQDPGQGLRLIYYSQIVNDFQKGDIAEGYSVSREKKESFPLTVTSAQKNPTAFYLCASSAGQETQYFGPGTRLLVL.